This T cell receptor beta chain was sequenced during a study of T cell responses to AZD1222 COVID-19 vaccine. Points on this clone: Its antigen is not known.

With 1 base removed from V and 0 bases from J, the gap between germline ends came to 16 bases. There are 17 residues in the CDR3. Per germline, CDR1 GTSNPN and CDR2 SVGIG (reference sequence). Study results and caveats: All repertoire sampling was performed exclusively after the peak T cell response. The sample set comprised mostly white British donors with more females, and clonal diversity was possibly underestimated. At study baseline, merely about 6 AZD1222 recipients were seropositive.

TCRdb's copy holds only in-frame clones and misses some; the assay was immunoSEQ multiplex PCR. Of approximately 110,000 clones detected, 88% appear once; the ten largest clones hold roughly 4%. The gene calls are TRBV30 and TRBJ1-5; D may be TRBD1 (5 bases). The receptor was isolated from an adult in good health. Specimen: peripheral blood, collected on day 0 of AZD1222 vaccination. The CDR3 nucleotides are TGTGCCTGGAGTGCCCGGGACCCGCTCTATAGCAATCAGCCCCAGCATTTT. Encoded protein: CAWSARDPLYSNQPQHF. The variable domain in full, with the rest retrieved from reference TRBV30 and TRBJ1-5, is SQTIHQWPATLVQPVGSPLSLECTVEGTSNPNLYWYRQAAGRGLQLLFYSVGIGQISSEVPQNLSASRPQDRQFILSSKKLLLSDSGFYLCAWSARDPLYSNQPQHFGDGTRLSIL.